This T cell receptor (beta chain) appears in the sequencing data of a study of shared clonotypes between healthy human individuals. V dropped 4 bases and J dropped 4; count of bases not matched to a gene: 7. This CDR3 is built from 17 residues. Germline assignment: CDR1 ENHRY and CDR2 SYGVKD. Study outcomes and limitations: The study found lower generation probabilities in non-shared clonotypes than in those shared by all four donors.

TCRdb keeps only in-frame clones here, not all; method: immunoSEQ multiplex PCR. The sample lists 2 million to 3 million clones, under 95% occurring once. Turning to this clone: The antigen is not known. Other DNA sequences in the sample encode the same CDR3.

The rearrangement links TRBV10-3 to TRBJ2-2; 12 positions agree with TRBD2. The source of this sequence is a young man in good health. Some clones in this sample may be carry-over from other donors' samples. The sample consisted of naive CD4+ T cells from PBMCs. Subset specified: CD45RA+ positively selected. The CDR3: CAISGLAGGPGTGELFF. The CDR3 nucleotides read TGTGCCATCAGTGGGCTAGCGGGAGGGCCTGGCACCGGGGAGCTGTTTTTT.